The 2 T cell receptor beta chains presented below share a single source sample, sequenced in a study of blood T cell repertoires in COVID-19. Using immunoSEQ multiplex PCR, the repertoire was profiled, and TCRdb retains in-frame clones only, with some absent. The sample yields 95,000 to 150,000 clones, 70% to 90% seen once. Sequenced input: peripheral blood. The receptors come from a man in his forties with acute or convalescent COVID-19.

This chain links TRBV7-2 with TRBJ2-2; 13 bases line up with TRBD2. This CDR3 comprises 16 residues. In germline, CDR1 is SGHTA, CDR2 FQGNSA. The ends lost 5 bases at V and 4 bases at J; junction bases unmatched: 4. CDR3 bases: TGTGCCAGCAGCCCAACTAGCGGGGGGGTCACCGGGGAGCTGTTTTTT. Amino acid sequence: CASSPTSGGVTGELFF.

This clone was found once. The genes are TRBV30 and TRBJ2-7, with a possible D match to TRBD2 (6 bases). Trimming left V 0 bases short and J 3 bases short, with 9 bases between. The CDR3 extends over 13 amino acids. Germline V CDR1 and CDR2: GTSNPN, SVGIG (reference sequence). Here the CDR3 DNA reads TGTGCCTGGAGTGTAAGGGGACTCTACGAGCAGTACTTC. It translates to CAWSVRGLYEQYF.